The 32 T cell receptor beta chains below were found in one sample sequenced in a study of T-cell reconstitution after alpha-beta-depleted transplantation in children. Unique molecular identifiers were incorporated during preparation of the TCRbeta library. MiXCR was run by TCRdb on the PCR reads, yielding one entry per CDR3 protein. The repertoire has 180,000 or so distinct CDR3 sequences, around 5.9% of them found once; the top ten carry under 5%. Here the sequenced sample was PBMCs, taken before TCRalphabeta/CD19-depleted stem cell transplant. The receptors derive from a girl under three years old with combined immunodeficiency, due to receive a stem cell transplant.

This clonotype was picked up a small number of times. The chain employs TRBV2 and TRBJ2-1; D gene unclear. The V gene lost 8 bases and the J gene lost 7 bases, with 15 bases spanning the gap. The CDR3 spans 13 residues. In germline, CDR1 is SNHLY, CDR2 FYNNEI. The CDR3 coding sequence is TGTGCCAGCTGGCGAAGTCTGTCGAATGAGCAGTTCTTC. Translated: CASWRSLSNEQFF. Based on the CDR3 plus reference TRBV2 and TRBJ2-1, the full variable domain is EPEVTQTPSHQVTQMGQEVILRCVPISNHLYFYWYRQILGQKVEFLVSFYNNEISEKSEIFDDQFSVERPDGSNFTLKIRSTKLEDSAMYFCASWRSLSNEQFFGPGTRLTVL.

This clonotype was observed at least ten times. In DNA, the CDR3 is TGTGCCAGCAGCGACAAGGACAGTTCCTACGAGCAGTACTTC. The encoded protein is CASSDKDSSYEQYF. The V call is TRBV11-2, the J call TRBJ2-7, with D possibly matching TRBD1 (6 bases). The CDR3 spans 14 residues. Per the germline V gene, CDR1 is SGHAT and CDR2 is FQNNGV. Trimming left V 5 bases short and J 1 base short, with 12 bases between. Supplemented by reference TRBV11-2 and TRBJ2-7, the full variable domain reads EAGVAQSPRYKIIEKRQSVAFWCNPISGHATLYWYQQILGQGPKLLIQFQNNGVVDDSQLPKDRFSAERLKGVDSTLKIQPAKLEDSAVYLCASSDKDSSYEQYFGPGTRLTVT.

This clonotype showed up many times. The V gene is TRBV4-1, the J gene TRBJ2-7; tentatively, D is TRBD1 or TRBD2 (6 bases each). The CDR3 has 18 residues. The germline V gene has CDR1 MGHRA and CDR2 YSYEKL. Trimming took 2 bases from V and 4 from J, leaving 24 bases between them. CDR3 amino acids: CASSQFIARLGGGYEQYF. The DNA of the CDR3 is TGCGCCAGCAGCCAATTTATTGCTCGGCTAGGAGGGGGGTACGAGCAGTACTTC.

V and J are TRBV20-1 and TRBJ2-7; 11 bases agree with TRBD2. With V trimmed by 2 bases and J by 0 bases, 0 bases remained unmatched. The CDR3 is 14 amino acids. CDR1 and CDR2 (germline): DFQATT, SNEGSKA (reference sequence). The CDR3 here is CSARLAGGSYEQYF. The DNA of the CDR3 is TGCAGTGCTAGACTAGCGGGGGGCTCCTACGAGCAGTACTTC.

This clonotype was seen once. This chain joins TRBV21-1 and TRBJ2-7; TRBD2 is the table's D call and was not checked against the DNA. TRBV21-1 is a pseudogene locus. There are 16 residues in the CDR3. The CDR3 coding sequence is TGTGCCAGCAGCAAAGTTAGCGGGAGGGCGGCTTACGAGCAGTACTTC. This translates into CASSKVSGRAAYEQYF.

There are many counts of this clonotype. This chain uses TRBV11-2 with TRBJ1-1; possibly TRBD1 for D (5 bases). V shed 3 bases and J shed 4 bases, with 9 bases lying between them. The CDR3 totals 13 residues. CDR1 and CDR2 (germline): SGHAT, FQNNGV. CDR3 bases: TGTGCCAGCAGCTTCGGGACGGGCACTGAAGCTTTCTTT. This translates into CASSFGTGTEAFF. Full variable domain (outside the CDR3, taken from reference TRBV11-2 and TRBJ1-1): EAGVAQSPRYKIIEKRQSVAFWCNPISGHATLYWYQQILGQGPKLLIQFQNNGVVDDSQLPKDRFSAERLKGVDSTLKIQPAKLEDSAVYLCASSFGTGTEAFFGQGTRLTVV.

This clonotype was counted at least ten times. J is TRBJ2-1 and V is TRBV10-3, with a weak D call TRBD1 (5 bases). CDR1 and CDR2 (germline): ENHRY, SYGVKD. Trimming removed 0 bases at V and 3 bases at J, with 9 bases between. The CDR3 loop spans 15 amino acids. This CDR3 is CAISESEDIYNEQFF. The CDR3 DNA reads TGTGCCATCAGTGAGTCTGAGGACATCTACAATGAGCAGTTCTTC.

The chain has TRBV12-3 or TRBV12-4 and TRBJ2-5, with D hard to call. This CDR3 has 12 amino acids. Trimming removed 7 bases at V and 2 bases at J, with 8 bases between. In nucleotides, the CDR3 is TGTGCCAGCACTGGAGATCAAGAGACCCAGTACTTC. This translates into CASTGDQETQYF.

This clonotype has a count of ten or more. V gene TRBV12-3 or TRBV12-4 combines with J gene TRBJ2-4; 7 nucleotides agree with TRBD1. CDR3 length: 14 residues. The junction had 6 bases not matched to a gene; V was cut back by 4 bases and J by 6 bases. The CDR3 DNA reads as TGTGCCAGCAGTTATCGGGACAGATCAAACATTCAGTACTTC. Protein: CASSYRDRSNIQYF.

This clonotype was recorded at least ten times. This chain connects TRBV21-1 to TRBJ1-1; the D call in the table, TRBD1, was not verified against the DNA. TRBV21-1 is marked as a pseudogene. The CDR3 is made up of 19 amino acids. Here the CDR3 reads CASSKLRKAKDRENTEAFF. CDR3 nucleotide sequence: TGTGCCAGCAGCAAATTGAGGAAAGCTAAGGACAGGGAGAACACTGAAGCTTTCTTT.

There are a few counts of this clonotype. The V and J genes are TRBV3-1 and TRBJ2-3, with D tentatively TRBD1 or TRBD2 (6 bases each). The V gene's germline CDR1 is LGHDT and CDR2 YNNKEL (reference sequence). Trimming took off 4 bases at V and 5 bases at J, with 19 bases between the two ends. This CDR3 has 16 residues. Here the CDR3 DNA reads TGTGCCAGCAGCCTCTACGGTTGGGGGGCGCAAGATACGCAGTATTTT. Amino acids: CASSLYGWGAQDTQYF.

At least ten counts were recorded for this clonotype. The chain links TRBV29-1 to TRBJ1-1; 7 positions match TRBD1. Germline V lookup: CDR1 SQVTM, CDR2 ANQGSEA. This CDR3 has 16 residues. The V segment lost 4 bases and the J segment 3 bases; nucleotides outside the gene matches: 14. CDR3 in DNA: TGCAGCGTTGGGGTTTTCGAATACGGGACAGACACTGAAGCTTTCTTT. This codes for CSVGVFEYGTDTEAFF.

This clonotype was recorded many times. This sequence joins TRBV29-1 and TRBJ2-2; D uncertain. From germline, CDR1 is SQVTM and CDR2 ANQGSEA. The CDR3 is 13 amino acids. V lost 5 bases and J lost 0, with 7 bases in between. The CDR3 DNA is TGCAGCGTTCAAGGTCCGAACACCGGGGAGCTGTTTTTT. Translating gives CSVQGPNTGELFF.

This clonotype came up many times. The genes are TRBV27 and TRBJ1-4; D gene ambiguous. Germline V gene sequence: CDR1 MNHEY, CDR2 SMNVEV (reference sequence). V gave up 6 bases and J gave up 0 bases, with 14 bases separating them. The CDR3 has 16 residues. The CDR3 loop reads CASRIMDGATNEKLFF. The CDR3, as DNA: TGTGCCAGCAGGATAATGGACGGTGCAACTAATGAAAAACTGTTTTTT.

This clonotype has a handful of counts. This chain joins TRBV19 and TRBJ2-1; 10 bases align to TRBD2. The CDR3 spans 16 residues. The junction had 2 bases not matched to a gene; V was cut back by 0 bases and J by 3 bases. CDR1 and CDR2 from the germline V gene are LNHDA and SQIVND (reference sequence). The CDR3 nucleotides read TGTGCCAGTAGTATAGATGGACTAGCGGACTACAATGAGCAGTTCTTC. Translating it yields CASSIDGLADYNEQFF. The full variable domain, its missing parts supplied by reference TRBV19 and TRBJ2-1, is DGGITQSPKYLFRKEGQNVTLSCEQNLNHDAMYWYRQDPGQGLRLIYYSQIVNDFQKGDIAEGYSVSREKKESFPLTVTSAQKNPTAFYLCASSIDGLADYNEQFFGPGTRLTVL.

V and J are TRBV14 and TRBJ1-2, with 7 bases aligning to TRBD1. This CDR3 region has 15 residues. J lost 2 bases, V lost 6 bases, and 9 bases had no gene match. Germline V gives CDR1 SGHDN, CDR2 FVKESK. This CDR3 reads CASRMTGSGNYGYTF. CDR3 nucleotides: TGTGCCAGCAGAATGACAGGGTCGGGGAACTATGGCTACACCTTC.

This clonotype came up a few times. The chain carries TRBV28 and TRBJ2-3, with D perhaps TRBD2 (6 bases). Germline-derived CDR1 and CDR2 are MDHEN and SYDVKM. V was trimmed by 7 bases and J by 11 bases, leaving 22 bases between them. The CDR3 has 14 residues. DNA for the CDR3: TGTGCCAGCACCTTCGACCGGGACTTCGTGGGGCAGTATTTT. It translates to CASTFDRDFVGQYF.

At least ten counts were recorded for this clonotype. The V and J genes are TRBV4-2 and TRBJ2-7; D remains ambiguous. CDR1 and CDR2 from the germline V gene are LGHNA and YNFKEQ. The germline V and J ends were trimmed by 3 bases and 1 base, with 13 bases remaining between them. This CDR3 is built from 15 residues. DNA for the CDR3: TGTGCCAGCAGCCACTCATACGGCAGTTCCTACGAGCAGTACTTC. Encoded protein: CASSHSYGSSYEQYF.

This clonotype was counted a single time. The chain recombines TRBV28 with TRBJ2-3; TRBD2 matches at 10 bases. The germline V gene encodes CDR1 MDHEN and CDR2 SYDVKM. The CDR3 length is 14 residues. J lost 7 bases, V lost 3 bases, and 4 bases had no gene match. The CDR3, as DNA: TGTGCCAGCAGTTTGCTAGCGGGAGAGAATACGCAGTATTTT. Encoded protein: CASSLLAGENTQYF.

This clonotype was seen ten or more times. The chain uses TRBV29-1 and TRBJ1-2; no reliable D call. Germline values: CDR1 SQVTM, CDR2 ANQGSEA. The CDR3 loop spans 11 amino acids. Trimming removed 7 bases at V and 8 bases at J, with 14 bases between. CDR3 amino acids: CSALRGGGYTF. The DNA for the CDR3 is TGCAGCGCTCTCCGTGGTGGGGGCTACACCTTC.

The table lists this clonotype with many counts. The chain links TRBV29-1 to TRBJ2-2; tentatively, D is TRBD1 or TRBD2 (5 bases each). The germline gives CDR1 SQVTM, CDR2 ANQGSEA. CDR3 size: 12 residues. V dropped 7 bases and J dropped 3 bases, with 9 bases sitting between them. This CDR3 reads CSGGSDTGELFF. Written as DNA, the CDR3 is TGCAGCGGGGGGTCGGACACCGGGGAGCTGTTTTTT.

This sequence joins TRBV9 and TRBJ1-5, with D maybe TRBD1 (6 bases). Germline assignment: CDR1 SGDLS and CDR2 YYNGEE. Trimming removed 3 bases at V and 7 bases at J, with 14 bases between. CDR3 length: 14 amino acids. In DNA, the CDR3 is TGTGCCAGCAGCGCGGGGGGGGGCGAGCAGCCCCAGCATTTT. Its translation is CASSAGGGEQPQHF.

For this clonotype: This may arise from a read error, as a much more abundant clone is one base away. The V and J genes are TRBV21-1 and TRBJ2-7; the table's D gene call, TRBD1, was not cross checked with the DNA. TRBV21-1 is flagged as a pseudogene. The CDR3 totals 14 residues. This chain's CDR3 is CASSKALGVYERYF. The CDR3 region has the DNA TGTGCCAGCAGCAAAGCTTTGGGGGTTTACGAGCGGTACTTC.

Many counts were recorded for this clonotype. This sequence joins TRBV12-3 or TRBV12-4 and TRBJ2-3; 11 bases fit TRBD2. CDR3 length: 16 amino acids. J was trimmed by 2 bases and V by 6 bases; bases with no gene match: 7. CDR3 DNA: TGTGCCAGCAGCCAACTAGCGGGGGAATTCACAGATACGCAGTATTTT. Amino acid sequence: CASSQLAGEFTDTQYF.

Many counts were recorded for this clonotype. V and J are TRBV9 and TRBJ1-2; D not certain. The germline V gene has CDR1 SGDLS and CDR2 YYNGEE. Deletions cut 0 bases from V and 4 bases from J, with 10 bases between. The CDR3 extends over 14 amino acids. CDR3 DNA sequence: TGTGCCAGCAGCGTAGGGGCAGGCTTCTATGGCTACACCTTC. It yields the protein CASSVGAGFYGYTF.

This clonotype was seen at least ten times. This chain uses TRBV7-9 with TRBJ1-1; D is uncertain. The CDR3 covers 17 residues. Germline-derived CDR1 and CDR2 are SEHNR and FQNEAQ (reference sequence). The V gene lost 7 bases and the J gene lost 6 bases, with 27 bases spanning the gap. The CDR3 is CASISHPTWRKLPEAFF. CDR3 coding DNA: TGTGCCAGCATCAGTCATCCTACGTGGAGGAAACTGCCTGAAGCTTTCTTT. The full variable domain, in which reference TRBV7-9 and TRBJ1-1 provide the parts outside the CDR3, is DTGVSQNPRHKITKRGQNVTFRCDPISEHNRLYWYRQTLGQGPEFLTYFQNEAQLEKSRLLSDRFSAERPKGSFSTLEIQRTEQGDSAMYLCASISHPTWRKLPEAFFGQGTRLTVV.

This clonotype was observed a handful of times. The chain uses TRBV11-2 and TRBJ2-7; D remains unclear. The germline CDR1 and CDR2 sequences are SGHAT and FQNNGV. V was pared by 5 bases and J by 4 bases, with 9 bases between. There are 12 residues in the CDR3. The CDR3 loop reads CASSAPAYEQYF. CDR3 DNA: TGTGCCAGCAGCGCCCCCGCGTACGAGCAGTACTTC.

This clonotype has only a few counts. The chain employs TRBV7-9 and TRBJ1-2; D is unclear. Trimming stripped 7 bases from V and 8 bases from J, with 20 bases between. This CDR3 is built from 14 residues. The germline V gene has CDR1 SEHNR and CDR2 FQNEAQ (reference sequence). DNA for the CDR3: TGTGCCAGCACCGTTGTGGAAGGGATGAGCGGCTACACCTTC. Amino acids: CASTVVEGMSGYTF.

This clonotype was recorded many times. The genes are TRBV2 and TRBJ1-1; 7 nucleotides line up with TRBD1. The V segment lost 6 bases and the J segment 1 base; nucleotides outside the gene matches: 5. The CDR3 consists of 14 residues. The germline V gene has CDR1 SNHLY and CDR2 FYNNEI. The CDR3 sequence is CASRRTGENTEAFF. CDR3 coding DNA: TGTGCCAGCAGACGGACAGGTGAGAACACTGAAGCTTTCTTT. The complete variable domain, with remaining parts taken from reference TRBV2 and TRBJ1-1, reads EPEVTQTPSHQVTQMGQEVILRCVPISNHLYFYWYRQILGQKVEFLVSFYNNEISEKSEIFDDQFSVERPDGSNFTLKIRSTKLEDSAMYFCASRRTGENTEAFFGQGTRLTVV.

This clonotype was counted many times. The chain has TRBV4-3 and TRBJ2-2; D gene unclear. Germline loops: CDR1 LGHNA, CDR2 YSLEER. This CDR3 is built from 17 residues. V lost 1 base, J lost 4 bases, and 16 bases lay in between. The CDR3 here is CASSQAIGDHVTGELFF. Here the CDR3 DNA reads TGCGCCAGCAGCCAAGCTATCGGAGACCACGTCACCGGGGAGCTGTTTTTT.

This clonotype was observed at least ten times. The chain employs TRBV7-9 and TRBJ1-2; D is perhaps TRBD1 (5 bases). V was pared by 4 bases and J by 6 bases, with 9 bases between. From germline, CDR1 is SEHNR and CDR2 FQNEAQ (reference sequence). The CDR3 is 12 amino acids. The chain's CDR3 is CASSSGTHGYTF. In nucleotides, the CDR3 is TGTGCCAGCAGCTCCGGGACTCATGGCTACACCTTC.

Many counts were recorded for this clonotype. The chain joins TRBV5-1 to TRBJ2-4; 12 bases agree with TRBD1. The V gene end was trimmed by 3 bases and the J gene end by 6 bases; junction bases not matched to a gene: 7. The CDR3 spans 16 residues. Germline assignment: CDR1 SGHRS and CDR2 YFSETQ. CDR3 nucleotides: TGCGCCAGCAGCTACCCCAGGGACAGGGGGCTAAACATTCAGTACTTC. Translation: CASSYPRDRGLNIQYF.